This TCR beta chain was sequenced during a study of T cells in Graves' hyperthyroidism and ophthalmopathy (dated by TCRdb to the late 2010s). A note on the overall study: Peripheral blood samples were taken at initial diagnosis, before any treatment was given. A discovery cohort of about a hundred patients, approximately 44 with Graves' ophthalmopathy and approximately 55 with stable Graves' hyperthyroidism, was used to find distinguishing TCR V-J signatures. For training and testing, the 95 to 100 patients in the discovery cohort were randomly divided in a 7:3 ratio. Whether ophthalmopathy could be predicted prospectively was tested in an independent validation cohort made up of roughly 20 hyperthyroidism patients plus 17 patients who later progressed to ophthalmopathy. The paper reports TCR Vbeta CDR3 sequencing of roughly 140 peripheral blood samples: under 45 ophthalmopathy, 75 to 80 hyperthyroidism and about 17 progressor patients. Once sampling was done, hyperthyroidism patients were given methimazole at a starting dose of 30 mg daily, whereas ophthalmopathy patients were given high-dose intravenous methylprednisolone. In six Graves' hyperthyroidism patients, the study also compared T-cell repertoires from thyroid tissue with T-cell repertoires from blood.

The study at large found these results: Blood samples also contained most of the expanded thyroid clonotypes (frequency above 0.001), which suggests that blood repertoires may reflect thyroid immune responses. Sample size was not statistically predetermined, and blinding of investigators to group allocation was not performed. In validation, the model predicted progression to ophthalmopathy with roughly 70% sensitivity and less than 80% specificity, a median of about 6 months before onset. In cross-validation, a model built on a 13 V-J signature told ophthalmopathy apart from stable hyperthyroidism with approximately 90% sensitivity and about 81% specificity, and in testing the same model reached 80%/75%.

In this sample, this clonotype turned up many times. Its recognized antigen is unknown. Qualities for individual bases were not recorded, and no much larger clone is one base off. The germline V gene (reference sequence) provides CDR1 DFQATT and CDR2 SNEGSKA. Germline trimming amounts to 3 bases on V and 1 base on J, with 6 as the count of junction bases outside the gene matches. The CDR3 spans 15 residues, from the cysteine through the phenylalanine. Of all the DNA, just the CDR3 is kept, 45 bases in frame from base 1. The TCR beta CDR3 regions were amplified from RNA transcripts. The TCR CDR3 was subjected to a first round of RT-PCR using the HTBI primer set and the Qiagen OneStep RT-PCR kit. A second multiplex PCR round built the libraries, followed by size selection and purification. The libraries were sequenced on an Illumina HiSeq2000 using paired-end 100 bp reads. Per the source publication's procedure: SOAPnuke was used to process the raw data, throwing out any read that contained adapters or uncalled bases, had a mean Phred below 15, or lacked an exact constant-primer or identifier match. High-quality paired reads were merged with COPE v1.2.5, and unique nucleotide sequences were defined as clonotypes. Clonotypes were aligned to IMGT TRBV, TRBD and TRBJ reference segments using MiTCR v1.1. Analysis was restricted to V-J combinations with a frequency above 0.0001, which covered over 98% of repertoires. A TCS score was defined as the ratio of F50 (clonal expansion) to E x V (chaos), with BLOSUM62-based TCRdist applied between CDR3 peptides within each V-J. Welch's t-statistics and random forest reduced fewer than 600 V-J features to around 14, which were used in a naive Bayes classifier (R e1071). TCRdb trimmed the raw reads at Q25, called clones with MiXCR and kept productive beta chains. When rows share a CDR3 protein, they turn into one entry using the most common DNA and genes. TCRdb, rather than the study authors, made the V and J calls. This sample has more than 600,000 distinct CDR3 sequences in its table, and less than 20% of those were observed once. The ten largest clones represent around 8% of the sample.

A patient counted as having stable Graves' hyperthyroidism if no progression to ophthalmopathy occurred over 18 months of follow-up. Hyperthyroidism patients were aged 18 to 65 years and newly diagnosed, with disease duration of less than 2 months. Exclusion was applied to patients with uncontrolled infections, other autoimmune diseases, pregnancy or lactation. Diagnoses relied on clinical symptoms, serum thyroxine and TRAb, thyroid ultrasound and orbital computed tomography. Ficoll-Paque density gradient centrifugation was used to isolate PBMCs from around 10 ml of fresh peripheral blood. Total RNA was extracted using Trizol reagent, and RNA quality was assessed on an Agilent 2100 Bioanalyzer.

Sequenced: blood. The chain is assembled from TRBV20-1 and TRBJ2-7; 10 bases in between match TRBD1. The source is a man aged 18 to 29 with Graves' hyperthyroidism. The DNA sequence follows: TGCAGTGCTAGCTTTCGGGACAGGGGTTCCTACGAGCAGTACTTC. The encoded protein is CSASFRDRGSYEQYF.